These 31 T cell receptor beta chains were all obtained from the same sample, sequenced in a study of blood T cell repertoires in COVID-19. Profiled with immunoSEQ multiplex PCR; TCRdb holds only in-frame clones, not every one. The repertoire consists of around 150,000 clones, with about three quarters occurring once and the leading ten covering 4.5%. Sequenced input: peripheral blood. The origin of the receptors is a woman aged 80 or over with active or convalescent COVID-19.

V and J are TRBV7-3 and TRBJ2-5; 7 bases are shared with TRBD2. CDR3 length: 15 residues. Germline values: CDR1 SGHTA, CDR2 FQGTGA. V was pared by 2 bases and J by 2 bases, with 5 bases of the junction left unmatched. As DNA, the CDR3 is TGTGCCAGCAGCTTAGTGGGCGGGGGTCAAGAGACCCAGTACTTC. Amino acids: CASSLVGGGQETQYF.

The V call is TRBV28, the J call TRBJ1-2; 7 bases line up with TRBD1. Germline V gene sequence: CDR1 MDHEN, CDR2 SYDVKM. Trimming removed 4 bases from V and 4 bases from J; junction bases left unmatched: 12. This CDR3 is built from 16 residues. CDR3 protein: CASSSPTRQGPYGYTF. CDR3 nucleotides: TGTGCCAGCAGTTCACCAACCCGACAGGGACCCTATGGCTACACCTTC.

The chain has TRBV3-1 (or the pseudogene TRBV3-2) and TRBJ2-3; TRBD2 matches 12 bases. The V gene's germline CDR1 is LGHDT and CDR2 YNNKEL (reference sequence). This CDR3 has 16 amino acids. The V gene end was trimmed by 4 bases and the J gene end by 0 bases; junction bases not matched to a gene: 2. The DNA for the CDR3 is TGTGCCAGCAGCCTGGGACTAGCGGGTAGCACAGATACGCAGTATTTT. Protein: CASSLGLAGSTDTQYF.

V usage is TRBV7-2 and J usage is TRBJ2-7; 10 bases line up with TRBD2. V was clipped by 1 base and J by 5 bases; unmatched bases: 11. CDR1 and CDR2 (germline): SGHTA, FQGNSA. The CDR3 is 17 residues long. The CDR3, as DNA: TGTGCCAGCAGCTTAGATGCGAGCGGGGGGGCGAGTAACGAGCAGTACTTC. It codes for CASSLDASGGASNEQYF.

The CDR3 protein is CASSLGQGASYEQYF. In nucleotides, the CDR3 is TGTGCCAGCAGCTTAGGACAGGGAGCCAGCTACGAGCAGTACTTC. V is TRBV11-2 and J is TRBJ2-7; the match to TRBD1 covers 7 bases. Trimming took 1 base from V and 3 from J; bases not matched to a gene: 6. CDR1 SGHAT and CDR2 FQNNGV come from the germline V gene. The CDR3 runs 15 residues.

Notes on this clone: Other DNA sequences from this sample encode an identical CDR3 as well. The genes are TRBV27 and TRBJ1-5, with D perhaps TRBD1 (6 bases). The CDR3 loop spans 14 amino acids. Germline V CDR1 and CDR2: MNHEY, SMNVEV (reference sequence). V lost 3 bases and J lost 1, with 7 bases in between. Written as DNA, the CDR3 is TGTGCCAGCAGTTTGCAGGGGAGCAATCAGCCCCAGCATTTT. This sequence encodes CASSLQGSNQPQHF.

The V gene is TRBV7-8, the J gene TRBJ2-1; weak D call: TRBD2 (6 bases). Germline V lookup: CDR1 SGHVS, CDR2 FQNEAQ. V shed 7 bases and J shed 6 bases, with 16 bases lying between them. CDR3 size: 14 residues. CDR3 DNA: TGTGCCAGCATTCCTAGGAGGGGTGGCAATGAGCAGTTCTTC. This encodes CASIPRRGGNEQFF. The complete variable domain, with remaining parts taken from reference TRBV7-8 and TRBJ2-1, reads GAGVSQSPRYKVAKRGQDVALRCDPISGHVSLFWYQQALGQGPEFLTYFQNEAQLDKSGLPSDRFFAERPEGSVSTLKIQRTQQEDSAVYLCASIPRRGGNEQFFGPGTRLTVL.

This chain connects TRBV5-1 to TRBJ1-1; D is unclear. CDR3 length: 16 residues. Germline V gives CDR1 SGHRS, CDR2 YFSETQ. V was cut by 2 bases and J by 1 base, with 15 bases left in between. The CDR3 spells CASSLDPTGQNTEAFF. The CDR3 nucleotides read TGCGCCAGCAGCTTAGATCCGACGGGTCAGAACACTGAAGCTTTCTTT.

This clone was seen a handful of times. Additional DNA sequences in this sample encode the identical CDR3. The gene calls are TRBV18 and TRBJ1-1; 8 bases match TRBD1. V trimming: 2 bases; J trimming: 1 base; junction bases outside the gene matches: 0. Germline V gene data show CDR1 as KGHSH and CDR2 as LQKENI. The CDR3 has 14 amino acids. CDR3 protein: CASSPGQGNTEAFF. The CDR3 DNA follows: TGTGCCAGCTCACCAGGACAGGGGAACACTGAAGCTTTCTTT.

This clone was observed a few times. The CDR3 region is CASSVGNRAVSPLHF. The CDR3 DNA reads as TGTGCCAGCAGCGTAGGGAACAGGGCGGTTTCACCCCTCCACTTT. The rearrangement uses TRBV9 and TRBJ1-6; D possibly corresponds to TRBD1 (6 bases). V lost 0 bases and J 9 bases, leaving 13 bases between the germline ends. This CDR3 region has 15 residues. Germline values: CDR1 SGDLS, CDR2 YYNGEE.

This chain connects TRBV3-1 (or the pseudogene TRBV3-2) to TRBJ1-1, with D uncertain. Germline CDR1 LGHDT, CDR2 YNNKEL (reference sequence). The CDR3 extends over 14 amino acids. Trimming pared 0 bases from V and 0 bases from J, leaving 5 bases between. The CDR3 loop reads CASSQEYMNTEAFF. The CDR3 nucleotides are TGTGCCAGCAGCCAAGAATACATGAACACTGAAGCTTTCTTT.

This clone was seen a few times. The J gene is TRBJ2-7, the V gene TRBV5-5; TRBD2 is a possible D gene (6 bases). The CDR3 is made up of 16 amino acids. In germline, CDR1 is SGHKS, CDR2 YYEKEE (reference sequence). The V and J ends lost 3 bases and 2 bases respectively, with 18 bases between them. DNA of the CDR3: TGTGCCAGCAGCTCGGGACCGGGACTGTCAACCTACGAGCAGTACTTC. Its translation: CASSSGPGLSTYEQYF.

The chain carries TRBV19 and TRBJ2-1; D is possibly TRBD2 (5 bases). The CDR3 sequence is 12 residues long. Germline assignment: CDR1 LNHDA and CDR2 SQIVND (reference sequence). Trimming took 2 bases from V and 13 from J, leaving 12 bases between them. CDR3 loop: CASSIRAGGQFF. In DNA form, the CDR3 reads TGTGCCAGTAGTATAAGGGCAGGAGGACAGTTCTTC.

This clone was counted a few times. The chain carries TRBV19 and TRBJ1-4, with D uncertain. The germline V gene encodes CDR1 LNHDA and CDR2 SQIVND (reference sequence). There are 15 residues in the CDR3. Trimming removed 6 bases from V and 4 bases from J, with 15 bases in between. The CDR3 region has the DNA TGTGCCAGTAGCCCCCGGGCGGCGGGTAATGAAAAACTGTTTTTT. Its translation: CASSPRAAGNEKLFF. Complete variable domain (other parts from reference TRBV19 and TRBJ1-4): DGGITQSPKYLFRKEGQNVTLSCEQNLNHDAMYWYRQDPGQGLRLIYYSQIVNDFQKGDIAEGYSVSREKKESFPLTVTSAQKNPTAFYLCASSPRAAGNEKLFFGSGTQLSVL.

The gene calls are TRBV11-3 and TRBJ1-1, with D perhaps TRBD1 (5 bases). V was trimmed by 4 bases and J by 7 bases, leaving 19 bases between them. The germline V gene encodes CDR1 SGHNT and CDR2 YENEEA. The CDR3 has 15 amino acids. In DNA, the CDR3 is TGTGCCAGCAGCTCGGGGGGATTGTTAGGCAGTGAAGCTTTCTTT. Amino acid sequence: CASSSGGLLGSEAFF.

The chain links TRBV18 to TRBJ1-2; 9 bases line up with TRBD1. CDR1 KGHSH and CDR2 LQKENI come from the germline V gene. The length of the CDR3 is 17 residues. V was pared by 6 bases and J by 1 base, with 12 bases of the junction left unmatched. The CDR3 is CASSLTGQGVFNYGYTF. CDR3 DNA: TGTGCCAGCTCCTTGACGGGACAGGGAGTATTTAACTATGGCTACACCTTC.

This clone occurred a few times. The chain joins TRBV28 to TRBJ1-5; 9 bases match TRBD1. Germline-derived CDR1 and CDR2 are MDHEN and SYDVKM. The CDR3 length is 14 residues. The trim removed 6 bases at V and 6 bases at J, leaving 6 bases unmatched. CDR3 amino acids: CASRSRTGVQPQHF. CDR3 nucleotide sequence: TGTGCCAGCAGGAGCCGGACAGGGGTTCAGCCCCAGCATTTT.

The genes are TRBV11-2 and TRBJ1-3; unclear D gene. The CDR3 extends over 14 amino acids. V was pared by 5 bases and J by 4 bases, with 12 bases between. Germline V gene data show CDR1 as SGHAT and CDR2 as FQNNGV. CDR3 nucleotides: TGTGCCAGCAGCCCCGAGGTGTCGGGAAACACCATATATTTT. Translated: CASSPEVSGNTIYF. Based on the CDR3 plus reference TRBV11-2 and TRBJ1-3, the full variable domain is EAGVAQSPRYKIIEKRQSVAFWCNPISGHATLYWYQQILGQGPKLLIQFQNNGVVDDSQLPKDRFSAERLKGVDSTLKIQPAKLEDSAVYLCASSPEVSGNTIYFGEGSWLTVV.

This clone has just one count. J is TRBJ2-2 and V is TRBV7-2; D is unresolved. The germline CDR1 and CDR2 sequences are SGHTA and FQGNSA. The V and J ends lost 1 base and 5 bases respectively, with 8 bases between them. The CDR3 spans 14 residues. The CDR3 nucleotides read TGTGCCAGCAGCTTAGGTTCGTTAACCGGGGAGCTGTTTTTT. This codes for CASSLGSLTGELFF.

The chain is built from TRBV3-1 (or the pseudogene TRBV3-2) and TRBJ2-7; a weak D match, TRBD2 (5 bases). Trimming left V 5 bases short and J 5 bases short, with 16 bases between. Germline V lookup: CDR1 LGHDT, CDR2 YNNKEL (reference sequence). This CDR3 comprises 14 residues. CDR3 loop: CASSDGGDLHEQYF. CDR3 DNA sequence: TGTGCCAGCAGCGACGGAGGAGACCTGCACGAGCAGTACTTC.

The rearrangement uses TRBV7-8 and TRBJ2-1, with TRBD2 as a possible D gene (6 bases). Germline CDR1 SGHVS, CDR2 FQNEAQ. The CDR3 runs to 14 residues. The V end was cut by 1 base, the J end by 7 bases, with 11 bases between. The DNA of the CDR3 is TGTGCCAGCAGCTTAGTCATGACTAGTAATGAGCAGTTCTTC. As protein: CASSLVMTSNEQFF.

The chain is built from TRBV3-1 (or the pseudogene TRBV3-2) and TRBJ2-3, with 10 bases matching TRBD2. Germline assignment: CDR1 LGHDT and CDR2 YNNKEL (reference sequence). CDR3 length equals 16 residues. Losses at the gene ends were 1 base for V and 4 bases for J; bases not matched to a gene: 5. In nucleotides, the CDR3 is TGTGCCAGCAGCCAAGCCCTAGCGGGGGCCGCAGATACGCAGTATTTT. Encoded protein: CASSQALAGAADTQYF.

In this sample, this clone turned up once. The V and J genes are TRBV7-2 and TRBJ1-1; TRBD1 is a possible D gene (6 bases). V shed 5 bases and J shed 1 base, with 11 bases lying between them. Germline lookup yields CDR1 SGHTA and CDR2 FQGNSA. CDR3 size: 14 residues. CDR3 residues: CASSAQGQNTEAFF. The CDR3 DNA is TGTGCCAGCAGCGCACAGGGACAGAACACTGAAGCTTTCTTT.

The gene calls are TRBV21-1 and TRBJ1-1. TRBV21-1 is marked as a pseudogene. The CDR3 is 14 residues long. This chain's CDR3 is CASSETGILTEAFF. As DNA, the CDR3 is TGTGCCAGCAGCGAAACCGGGATCTTGACTGAAGCTTTCTTT.

This chain uses TRBV9 with TRBJ1-4, with 9 bases identical to TRBD1. Germline lookup yields CDR1 SGDLS and CDR2 YYNGEE. There are 15 residues in the CDR3. Trimming at V came to 4 bases and at J to 8 bases, leaving 9 bases not matched to a gene. CDR3 DNA: TGTGCCAGCAGCTCTACAGGGGGCGCGGGGGAAAAACTGTTTTTT. Translated, it gives CASSSTGGAGEKLFF.

V usage is TRBV10-2 and J usage is TRBJ2-3; TRBD2 matches 11 bases. CDR3 size: 17 residues. Per the germline V gene, CDR1 is WSHSY and CDR2 is SAAADI. V lost 5 bases to trimming and J lost 0 bases; unmatched junction nucleotides: 7. For the CDR3, the DNA is TGCGCCAGCAGTCCGGGACTAGCGGTGACTAGCACAGATACGCAGTATTTT. Protein sequence: CASSPGLAVTSTDTQYF.

The sample holds a few counts of this clone. The chain carries TRBV7-9 and TRBJ1-6; D call uncertain. The length of the CDR3 is 15 residues. Germline loops: CDR1 SEHNR, CDR2 FQNEAQ (reference sequence). The germline V and J ends were trimmed by 3 bases and 8 bases, with 14 bases remaining between them. CDR3 nucleotide sequence: TGTGCCAGCAGCTTCCACCTGGGAGAGGATTCACCCCTCCACTTT. Translation gives CASSFHLGEDSPLHF. The variable domain in full, completed from reference TRBV7-9 and TRBJ1-6, reads DTGVSQNPRHKITKRGQNVTFRCDPISEHNRLYWYRQTLGQGPEFLTYFQNEAQLEKSRLLSDRFSAERPKGSFSTLEIQRTEQGDSAMYLCASSFHLGEDSPLHFGNGTRLTVT.

The chain uses TRBV7-9 and TRBJ2-3; 9 nucleotides line up with TRBD2. The V segment lost 3 bases and the J segment 5 bases; nucleotides outside the gene matches: 6. The CDR3 consists of 15 residues. Per germline, CDR1 SEHNR and CDR2 FQNEAQ (reference sequence). CDR3 nucleotides: TGTGCCAGCAGCTTCATTAGCGGGGGTGTAGATACGCAGTATTTT. Encoded protein: CASSFISGGVDTQYF.

This chain connects TRBV3-1 (or the pseudogene TRBV3-2) to TRBJ1-5; D is undetermined. Germline V gene lookup returns CDR1 LGHDT and CDR2 YNNKEL (reference sequence). The CDR3 length is 18 residues. Trimming took 0 bases from V and 2 from J, leaving 17 bases between them. The CDR3 coding sequence is TGTGCCAGCAGCCAAGATGAAGGCGACATCCGATGCAATCAGCCCCAGCATTTT. This gives the protein CASSQDEGDIRCNQPQHF.

The V call is TRBV5-4, the J call TRBJ2-5; 8 nucleotides line up with TRBD1. V lost 9 bases, J lost 5 bases, and 12 bases stayed unmatched. This CDR3 has 14 residues. Per the germline V gene, CDR1 is SGHNT and CDR2 is YYREEE (reference sequence). CDR3 sequence reads: CATQGQGGSETQYF. The CDR3 DNA sequence: TGTGCCACCCAAGGACAGGGAGGCTCCGAGACCCAGTACTTC.

The chain recombines TRBV16 with TRBJ1-3, with 7 bases identical to TRBD1. Germline V gives CDR1 KGHSY, CDR2 FQNENV. The CDR3 has 16 residues. V lost 5 bases and J lost 0; bases outside the gene matches: 7. For the CDR3, the DNA is TGTGCCAGCAGCGCCGGGACAGTTCTCTCTGGAAACACCATATATTTT. It encodes CASSAGTVLSGNTIYF.